This entry describes one T cell receptor (beta chain). These data originate in a study of OX40 agonist ivuxolimab in advanced cancers. Across the whole study: The patients got ivuxolimab, which is an agonistic anti-OX40 (CD134) antibody. Checkpoint inhibitors had been given previously to about 40% of patients.

Produced via immunoSEQ multiplex PCR; TCRdb's table is partial and in-frame only. The sample lists roughly 100,000 clones, 70% to 90% seen once, with 5.5% in the top ten. The V and J ends lost 1 base and 7 bases, in that order; junction bases with no gene match: 3. Per the germline V gene, CDR1 is SGHRS and CDR2 is YFSETQ. The CDR3 spans 14 residues. V usage is TRBV5-1 and J usage is TRBJ2-1; 9 nucleotides line up with TRBD1. This TCR came from an adult with an advanced solid tumor such as melanoma, head and neck, liver or kidney cancer. The specimen was CD4+ or CD8+ T cells sorted from blood, collected in a trial of the OX40 agonist ivuxolimab. The CDR3 sequence is CASSLRTGVNEQFF. CDR3 nucleotide sequence: TGCGCCAGCAGCTTGCGGACAGGGGTTAATGAGCAGTTCTTC.